Listed here are 2 T cell receptor beta chains from one sample, sequenced in a study of T cells in Graves' hyperthyroidism and ophthalmopathy. Using RNA transcripts as the source, TCR beta CDR3 regions were amplified. The TCR CDR3 was amplified in a first-round RT-PCR using the HTBI primer set. TCRdb ran MiXCR on the multiplex PCR reads and lists one entry per CDR3 protein. The sample has 350,000 or so distinct CDR3 sequences, over 15% seen once. The sample consisted of blood. These receptor sequences come from a woman between 40 and 55 years old with Graves' ophthalmopathy.

This clonotype showed up many times. The chain joins TRBV7-8 to TRBJ2-7; D not certain. The germline CDR1 and CDR2 sequences are SGHVS and FQNEAQ. CDR3 length equals 15 residues. With 1 base removed from V and 0 bases from J, the gap between germline ends came to 10 bases. In nucleotides, the CDR3 is TGTGCCAGCAGCTTAGGTGGACGCCGCTCCTACGAGCAGTACTTC. Protein: CASSLGGRRSYEQYF.

The sample holds many counts of this clonotype. The rearrangement links TRBV28 to TRBJ2-2, with D hard to call. Between the trimmed V and J ends, which lost 6 bases and 4 bases, there was a span of 12 bases. The CDR3 has 14 amino acids. Per germline, CDR1 MDHEN and CDR2 SYDVKM. In DNA form, the CDR3 reads TGTGCCAGCAGCGTGGGCCTTGGCACCGGGGAGCTGTTTTTT. Its protein product is CASSVGLGTGELFF.